One T cell receptor (beta chain) is described in this entry. Data came from immunoSEQ multiplex PCR; TCRdb stores just in-frame clones and leaves some out. The top ten clones hold over 8.5% of a sample with about 32,000 clones, around 89% of them seen once. This sample stems from a study of T cell changes during pregnancy in multiple sclerosis. This CDR3 is built from 13 residues. V lost 5 bases, J lost 7 bases, and 11 bases lay in between. Germline values: CDR1 LNHDA, CDR2 SQIVND (reference sequence). The starting material was CD8+ T cells from peripheral blood mononuclear cells, obtained in the third trimester of pregnancy. The gene calls are TRBV19 and TRBJ1-4; TRBD1 is a possible D gene (6 bases). The receptor was derived from a female donor with multiple sclerosis, enrolled in a pregnancy study. The CDR3: CASSPGGGEKLFF. The CDR3 DNA is TGTGCCAGTAGTCCTGGGGGCGGTGAAAAACTGTTTTTT. The full variable domain, in which reference TRBV19 and TRBJ1-4 provide the parts outside the CDR3, is DGGITQSPKYLFRKEGQNVTLSCEQNLNHDAMYWYRQDPGQGLRLIYYSQIVNDFQKGDIAEGYSVSREKKESFPLTVTSAQKNPTAFYLCASSPGGGEKLFFGSGTQLSVL.